The entry below gives a single TCR beta chain sequence along with its context. The PCR used 60 Vbeta and 13 Jbeta primers. Measured with immunoSEQ multiplex PCR; TCRdb has only the in-frame clones, and not every one. The clone table shows under 45,000 clones, with the ten largest holding under 4.5%. The data belong to a study of cytomegalovirus exposure and HLA in healthy donors. The germline V and J ends were trimmed by 0 bases and 0 bases, with 8 bases remaining between them. In germline, CDR1 is MGHRA, CDR2 YSYEKL. This CDR3 has 15 amino acids. The source is a male donor in good health and CMV-seronegative. The chain has TRBV4-1 and TRBJ1-1; D is unclear. The specimen was PBMCs. CDR3 DNA sequence: TGCGCCAGCAGCCAAGAACGGGGTTTGAACACTGAAGCTTTCTTT. Its protein product is CASSQERGLNTEAFF.